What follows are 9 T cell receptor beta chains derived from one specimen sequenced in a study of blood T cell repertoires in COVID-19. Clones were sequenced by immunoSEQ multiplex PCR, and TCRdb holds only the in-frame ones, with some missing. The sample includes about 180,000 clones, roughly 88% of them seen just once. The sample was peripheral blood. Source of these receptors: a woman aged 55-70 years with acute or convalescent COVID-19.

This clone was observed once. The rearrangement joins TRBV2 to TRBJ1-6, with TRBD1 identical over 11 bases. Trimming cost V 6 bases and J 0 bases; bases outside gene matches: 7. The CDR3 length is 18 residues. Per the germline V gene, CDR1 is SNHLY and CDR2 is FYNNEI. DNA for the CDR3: TGTGCCAGCAGAGGGACAGGGGGTAAGAGCTCCTATAATTCACCCCTCCACTTT. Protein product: CASRGTGGKSSYNSPLHF.

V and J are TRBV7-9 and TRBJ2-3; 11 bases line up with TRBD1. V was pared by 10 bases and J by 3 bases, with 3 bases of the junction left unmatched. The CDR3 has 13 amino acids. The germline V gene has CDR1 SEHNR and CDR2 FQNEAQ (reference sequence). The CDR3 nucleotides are TGTGCCACCGGGACAGGGGGAACAGATACGCAGTATTTT. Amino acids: CATGTGGTDTQYF.

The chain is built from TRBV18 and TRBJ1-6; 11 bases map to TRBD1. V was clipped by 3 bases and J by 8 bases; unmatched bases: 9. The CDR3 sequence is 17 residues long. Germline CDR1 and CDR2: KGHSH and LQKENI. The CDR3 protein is CASSPLWTGGEDSPLHF. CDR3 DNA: TGTGCCAGCTCACCCCTGTGGACAGGGGGCGAGGATTCACCCCTCCACTTT.

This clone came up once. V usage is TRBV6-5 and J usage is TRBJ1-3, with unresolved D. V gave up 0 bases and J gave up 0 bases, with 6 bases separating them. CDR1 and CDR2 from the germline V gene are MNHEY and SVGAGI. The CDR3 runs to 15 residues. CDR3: CASSYSSVSGNTIYF. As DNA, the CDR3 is TGTGCCAGCAGTTACTCGAGTGTCTCTGGAAACACCATATATTTT.

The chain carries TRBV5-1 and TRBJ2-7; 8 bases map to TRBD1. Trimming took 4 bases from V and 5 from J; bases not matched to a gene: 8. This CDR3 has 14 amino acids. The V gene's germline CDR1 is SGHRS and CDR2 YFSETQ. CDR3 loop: CASSAGQAVDEQYF. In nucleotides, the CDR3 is TGCGCCAGCAGCGCGGGACAGGCGGTGGACGAGCAGTACTTC.

CDR3 in amino acids: CASSYGTPSNQPQHF. Here the CDR3 DNA reads TGTGCCAGCAGTTACGGGACACCTAGCAATCAGCCCCAGCATTTT. The chain links TRBV27 to TRBJ1-5, with D possibly matching TRBD1 (6 bases). The CDR3 loop spans 15 amino acids. Germline CDR1 is MNHEY and CDR2 is SMNVEV (reference sequence). The V end was cut by 4 bases, the J end by 0 bases, with 10 bases between.

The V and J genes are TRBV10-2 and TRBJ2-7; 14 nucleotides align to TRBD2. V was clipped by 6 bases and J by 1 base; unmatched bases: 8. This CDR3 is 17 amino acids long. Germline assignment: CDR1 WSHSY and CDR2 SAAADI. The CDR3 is CASRGLAGGFQSYEQYF. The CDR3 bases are TGCGCCAGCAGAGGACTAGCGGGGGGTTTTCAATCCTACGAGCAGTACTTC.

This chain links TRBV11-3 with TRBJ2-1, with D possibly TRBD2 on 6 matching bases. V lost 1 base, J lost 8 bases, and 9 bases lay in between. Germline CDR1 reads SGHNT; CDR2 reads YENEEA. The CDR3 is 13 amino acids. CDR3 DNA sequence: TGTGCCAGCAGCTTAGCAGGAGGGGATGAGCAGTTCTTC. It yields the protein CASSLAGGDEQFF.

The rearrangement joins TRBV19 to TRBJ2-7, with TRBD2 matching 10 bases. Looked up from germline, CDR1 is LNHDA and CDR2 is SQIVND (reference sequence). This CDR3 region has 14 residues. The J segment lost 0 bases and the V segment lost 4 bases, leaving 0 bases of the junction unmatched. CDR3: CASSTSGSSYEQYF. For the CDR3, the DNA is TGTGCCAGTAGTACTAGCGGGAGCTCCTACGAGCAGTACTTC.